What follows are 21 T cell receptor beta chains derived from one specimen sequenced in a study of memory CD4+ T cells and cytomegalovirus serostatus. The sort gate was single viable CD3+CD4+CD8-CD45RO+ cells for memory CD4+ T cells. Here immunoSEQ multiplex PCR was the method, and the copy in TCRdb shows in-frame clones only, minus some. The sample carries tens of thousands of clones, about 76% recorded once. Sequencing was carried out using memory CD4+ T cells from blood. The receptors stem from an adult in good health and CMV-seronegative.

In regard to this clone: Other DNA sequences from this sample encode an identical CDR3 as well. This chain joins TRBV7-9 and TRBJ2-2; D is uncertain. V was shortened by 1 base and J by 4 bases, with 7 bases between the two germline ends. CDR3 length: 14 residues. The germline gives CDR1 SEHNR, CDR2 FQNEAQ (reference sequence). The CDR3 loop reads CASSLEAGTGELFF. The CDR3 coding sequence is TGTGCCAGCAGCTTAGAGGCCGGCACCGGGGAGCTGTTTTTT.

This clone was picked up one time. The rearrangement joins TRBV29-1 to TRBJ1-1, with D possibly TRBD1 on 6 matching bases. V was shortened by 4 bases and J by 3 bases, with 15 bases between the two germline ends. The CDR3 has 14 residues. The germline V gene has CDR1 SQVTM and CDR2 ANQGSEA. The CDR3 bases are TGCAGCGTTGGGCGCAGGGGTAGGGACACTGAAGCTTTCTTT. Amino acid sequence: CSVGRRGRDTEAFF. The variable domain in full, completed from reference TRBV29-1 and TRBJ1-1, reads SAVISQKPSRDICQRGTSLTIQCQVDSQVTMMFWYRQQPGQSLTLIATANQGSEATYESGFVIDKFPISRPNLTFSTLTVSNMSPEDSSIYLCSVGRRGRDTEAFFGQGTRLTVV.

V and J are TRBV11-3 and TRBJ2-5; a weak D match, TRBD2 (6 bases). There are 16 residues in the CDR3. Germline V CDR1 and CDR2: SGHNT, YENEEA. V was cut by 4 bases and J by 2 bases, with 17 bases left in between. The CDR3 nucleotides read TGTGCCAGCAGCTCCTTGCGGGACTCCCAACAAGAGACCCAGTACTTC. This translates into CASSSLRDSQQETQYF.

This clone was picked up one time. CDR3 in DNA: TGTGCCAGCAGTTCACGGGGACAGCCCCAGCATTTT. This gives the protein CASSSRGQPQHF. The V call is TRBV6-6, the J call TRBJ1-5; D remains ambiguous. CDR1 and CDR2 from the germline V gene are MNHNY and SVGAGI (reference sequence). Between the trimmed V and J ends, which lost 4 bases and 7 bases, there was a span of 8 bases. The CDR3 is 12 amino acids.

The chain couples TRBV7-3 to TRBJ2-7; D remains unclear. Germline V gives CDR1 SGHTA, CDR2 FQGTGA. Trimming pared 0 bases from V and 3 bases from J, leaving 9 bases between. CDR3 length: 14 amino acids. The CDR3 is CASSLTSGRYEQYF. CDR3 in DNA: TGTGCCAGCAGCTTAACGTCAGGCCGCTACGAGCAGTACTTC.

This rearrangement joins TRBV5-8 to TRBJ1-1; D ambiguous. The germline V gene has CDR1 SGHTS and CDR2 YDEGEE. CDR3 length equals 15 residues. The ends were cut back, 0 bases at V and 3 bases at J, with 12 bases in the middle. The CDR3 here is CASSLGVAPHTEAFF. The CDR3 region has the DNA TGTGCCAGCAGCTTGGGGGTTGCGCCACACACTGAAGCTTTCTTT.

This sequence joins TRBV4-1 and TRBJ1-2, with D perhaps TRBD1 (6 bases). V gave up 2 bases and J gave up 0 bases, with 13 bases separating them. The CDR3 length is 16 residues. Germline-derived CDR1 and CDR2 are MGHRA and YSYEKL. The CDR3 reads CASSQTGTNTNYGYTF. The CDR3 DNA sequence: TGCGCCAGCAGCCAAACCGGGACAAATACTAACTATGGCTACACCTTC.

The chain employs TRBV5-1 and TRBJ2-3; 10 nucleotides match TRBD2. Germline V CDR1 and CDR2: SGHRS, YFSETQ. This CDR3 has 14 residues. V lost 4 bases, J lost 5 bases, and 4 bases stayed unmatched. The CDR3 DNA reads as TGCGCCAGCAGCCCCGGGACTAGCGAAGATACGCAGTATTTT. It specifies CASSPGTSEDTQYF. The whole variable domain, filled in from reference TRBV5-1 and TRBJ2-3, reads KAGVTQTPRYLIKTRGQQVTLSCSPISGHRSVSWYQQTPGQGLQFLFEYFSETQRNKGNFPGRFSGRQFSNSRSEMNVSTLELGDSALYLCASSPGTSEDTQYFGPGTRLTVL.

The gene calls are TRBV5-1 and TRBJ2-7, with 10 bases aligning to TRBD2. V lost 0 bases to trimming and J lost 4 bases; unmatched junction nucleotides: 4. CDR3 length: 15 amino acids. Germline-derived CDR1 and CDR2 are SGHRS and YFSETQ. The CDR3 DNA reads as TGCGCCAGCAGCTTGGGGAGCGGGGGGGGATACGAGCAGTACTTC. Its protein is CASSLGSGGGYEQYF.

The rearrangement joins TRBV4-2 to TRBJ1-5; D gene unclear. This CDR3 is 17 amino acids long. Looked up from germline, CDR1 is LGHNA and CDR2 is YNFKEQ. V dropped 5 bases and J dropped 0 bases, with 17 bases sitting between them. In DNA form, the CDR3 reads TGTGCCAGCAGCGCTGAGGCAGCCTCTAATAGCAATCAGCCCCAGCATTTT. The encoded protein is CASSAEAASNSNQPQHF.

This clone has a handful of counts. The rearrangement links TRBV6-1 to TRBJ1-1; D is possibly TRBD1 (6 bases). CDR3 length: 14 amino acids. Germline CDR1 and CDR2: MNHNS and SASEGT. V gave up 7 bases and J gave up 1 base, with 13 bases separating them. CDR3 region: CASTLEGENTEAFF. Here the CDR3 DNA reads TGTGCCAGCACCTTGGAGGGGGAGAACACTGAAGCTTTCTTT.

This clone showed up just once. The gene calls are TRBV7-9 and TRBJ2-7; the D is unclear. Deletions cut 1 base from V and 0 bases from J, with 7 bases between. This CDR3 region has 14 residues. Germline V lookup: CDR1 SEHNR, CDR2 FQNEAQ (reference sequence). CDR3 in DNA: TGTGCCAGCAGCTTAGGCCGTTTCTCCTACGAGCAGTACTTC. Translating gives CASSLGRFSYEQYF.

CDR3 loop: CASSNRDTQETQYF. The CDR3 DNA is TGTGCCAGCAGCAACCGGGACACTCAAGAGACCCAGTACTTC. The chain recombines TRBV11-2 with TRBJ2-5; D perhaps matches TRBD1 (6 bases). Germline assignment: CDR1 SGHAT and CDR2 FQNNGV. The CDR3 is 14 amino acids. Trimming took off 5 bases at V and 2 bases at J, with 12 bases between the two ends.

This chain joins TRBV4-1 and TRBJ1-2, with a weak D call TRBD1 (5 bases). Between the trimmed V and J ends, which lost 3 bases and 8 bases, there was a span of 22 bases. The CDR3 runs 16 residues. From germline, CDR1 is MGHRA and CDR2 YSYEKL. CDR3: CASSHPRERGTGGYTF. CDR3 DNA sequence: TGCGCCAGCAGCCATCCCAGGGAGCGGGGGACTGGGGGCTACACCTTC.

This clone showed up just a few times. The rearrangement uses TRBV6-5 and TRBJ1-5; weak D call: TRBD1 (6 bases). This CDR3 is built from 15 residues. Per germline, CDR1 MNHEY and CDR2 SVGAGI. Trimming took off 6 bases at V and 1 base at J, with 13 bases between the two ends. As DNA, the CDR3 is TGTGCCAGCAGCAGCCAGGGGATGAGCAATCAGCCCCAGCATTTT. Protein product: CASSSQGMSNQPQHF.

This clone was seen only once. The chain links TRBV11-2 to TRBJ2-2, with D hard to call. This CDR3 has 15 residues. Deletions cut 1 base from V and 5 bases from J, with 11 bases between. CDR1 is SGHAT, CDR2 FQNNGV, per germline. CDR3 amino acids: CASSLGPPFTGELFF. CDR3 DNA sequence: TGTGCCAGCAGCTTAGGACCTCCTTTTACCGGGGAGCTGTTTTTT.

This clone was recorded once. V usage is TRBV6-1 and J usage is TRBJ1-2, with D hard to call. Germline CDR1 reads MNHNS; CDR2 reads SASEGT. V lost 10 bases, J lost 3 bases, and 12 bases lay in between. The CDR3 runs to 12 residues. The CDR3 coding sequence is TGTGCCATACCCGGGCCCTACTATGGCTACACCTTC. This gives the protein CAIPGPYYGYTF.

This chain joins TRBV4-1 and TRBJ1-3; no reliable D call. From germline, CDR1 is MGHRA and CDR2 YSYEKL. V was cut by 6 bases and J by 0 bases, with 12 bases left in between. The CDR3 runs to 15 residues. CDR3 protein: CASSQDGISGNTIYF. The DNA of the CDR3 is TGCGCCAGCAGTCAGGATGGTATCTCTGGAAACACCATATATTTT.

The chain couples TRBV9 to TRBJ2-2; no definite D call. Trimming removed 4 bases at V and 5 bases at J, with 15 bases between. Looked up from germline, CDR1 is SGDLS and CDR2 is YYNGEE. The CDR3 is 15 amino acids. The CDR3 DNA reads TGTGCCAGCAGCATAATGGGCGGAACAACCGGGGAGCTGTTTTTT. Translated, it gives CASSIMGGTTGELFF.

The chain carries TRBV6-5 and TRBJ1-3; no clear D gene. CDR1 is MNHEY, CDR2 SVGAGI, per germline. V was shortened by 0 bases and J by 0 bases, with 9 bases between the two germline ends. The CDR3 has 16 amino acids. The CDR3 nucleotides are TGTGCCAGCAGTTACTCGCTGAAACCCTCTGGAAACACCATATATTTT. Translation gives CASSYSLKPSGNTIYF.

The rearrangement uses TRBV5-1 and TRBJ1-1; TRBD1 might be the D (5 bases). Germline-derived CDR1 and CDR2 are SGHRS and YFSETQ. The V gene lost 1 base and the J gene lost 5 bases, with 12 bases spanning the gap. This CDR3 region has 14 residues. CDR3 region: CASSLLGGGTEAFF. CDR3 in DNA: TGCGCCAGCAGCTTGCTCGGGGGGGGGACTGAAGCTTTCTTT.